Listed below are T cell receptor beta chains from one sample, sequenced in a study of T cells in Graves' hyperthyroidism and ophthalmopathy. TCRdb re-derived calls from the multiplex PCR reads in MiXCR, one entry per CDR3 protein. The sample lists 250,000 to 350,000 distinct CDR3 sequences, about 15% seen once, with approximately 31% in the top ten. What was sequenced was blood. These receptors were taken from a man aged 25 to 45 with Graves' hyperthyroidism. CDR3s leave out the opening cysteine and the closing phenylalanine or tryptophan.

CDR3aa | j_gene | v_gene
ASSLALLETQETQY | TRBJ2-5 | TRBV7-8
ASSPQREVGDTQY | TRBJ2-3 | TRBV28
ASSQPGLAEF | TRBJ2-1 | TRBV18
ASSLPTWAGYT | TRBJ1-2 | TRBV28
ASSSDNRVPDQPQH | TRBJ1-5 | TRBV28
ASSQSGQYTEAF | TRBJ1-1 | TRBV12-3/TRBV12-4
ASSLGDRGYGYT | TRBJ1-2 | TRBV5-1
ASRPTTRSQH | TRBJ1-5 | TRBV28
ASSPGLLNTGELF | TRBJ2-2 | TRBV5-1
ASSGDRSYNEQF | TRBJ2-1 | TRBV2
ASSRFLDTQY | TRBJ2-3 | TRBV9
ASSQRYEGMNTEAF | TRBJ1-1 | TRBV3-1
ASSVNGQGTDTQY | TRBJ2-3 | TRBV6-1
ASSLRSSGKGEQY | TRBJ2-7 | TRBV11-3
ASSLVLGGYT | TRBJ1-2 | TRBV7-9
ASRGGGGGREQY | TRBJ2-7 | TRBV28
ASSSLEGRNQPQH | TRBJ1-5 | TRBV5-6
ASSLEGRAKTGGYT | TRBJ1-2 | TRBV28
AWRDQNTEAF | TRBJ1-1 | TRBV30
ASSQRQSTNEKLF | TRBJ1-4 | TRBV14
ASSMTAIPIEPQH | TRBJ1-5 | TRBV11-3
ASSFTRGSEAF | TRBJ1-1 | TRBV7-3
ASSLAPGAVNDQF | TRBJ2-1 | TRBV5-1
ASRPLLLSSYNEQF | TRBJ2-1 | TRBV12-3/TRBV12-4
ASSGRGQAYNEQF | TRBJ2-1 | TRBV6-1
ASSLERWGLNTGELF | TRBJ2-2 | TRBV28
ASSLGRETEAF | TRBJ1-1 | TRBV7-8
ASSSRLAGDNEQF | TRBJ2-1 | TRBV6-1
SATRRGLAGHRLNTGELF | TRBJ2-2 | TRBV20-1
ASKVRTVNSYNEQF | TRBJ2-1 | TRBV19
ASGLGQGNTGELF | TRBJ2-2 | TRBV12-5
AWDSGGEKLF | TRBJ1-4 | TRBV30
SATTSGWTGELF | TRBJ2-2 | TRBV20-1
ASSLSKWTSGRGRRDIQY | TRBJ2-4 | TRBV5-1
ASSVGSMTYNEQF | TRBJ2-1 | TRBV9
SARVRGGTWNSPLH | TRBJ1-6 | TRBV20-1
ASSFPPQETQY | TRBJ2-5 | TRBV27
ASSSRGESGNTIY | TRBJ1-3 | TRBV7-2
ASSTPGAGNTIY | TRBJ1-3 | TRBV28
ASSLWQVYEQY | TRBJ2-7 | TRBV7-2
ASSSGTSGNRNRYNEQF | TRBJ2-1 | TRBV7-9
ASSEGTGVTGELF | TRBJ2-2 | TRBV2
ASFAGTSTDTQY | TRBJ2-3 | TRBV5-1
ASSLTGPSQPQH | TRBJ1-5 | TRBV10-2
ASSSGPTGETQY | TRBJ2-5 | TRBV5-1